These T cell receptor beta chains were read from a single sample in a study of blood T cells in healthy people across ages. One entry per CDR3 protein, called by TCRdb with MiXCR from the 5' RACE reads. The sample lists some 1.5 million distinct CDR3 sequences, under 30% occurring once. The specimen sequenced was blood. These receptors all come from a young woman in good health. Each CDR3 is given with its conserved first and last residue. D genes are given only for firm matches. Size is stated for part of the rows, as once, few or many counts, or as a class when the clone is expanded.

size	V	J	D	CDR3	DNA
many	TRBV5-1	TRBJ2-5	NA	CASSLATGLEEYF	TGCGCCAGCAGCTTGGCCACAGGGCTAGAAGAGTACTTC
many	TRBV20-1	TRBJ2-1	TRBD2	CSAYTLAGGDYNEQFF	TGCAGTGCCTATACACTAGCGGGAGGCGATTACAATGAGCAGTTCTTC
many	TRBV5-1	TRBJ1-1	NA	CASSLGPRSEAFF	TGCGCCAGCAGCCTCGGTCCCCGATCTGAAGCTTTCTTT
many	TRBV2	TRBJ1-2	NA	CATSETSRGYTF	TGTGCCACCTCAGAGACCTCACGTGGCTACACCTTC
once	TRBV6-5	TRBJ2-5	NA	CASRGDGGPGGTQYF	TGTGCCAGCAGGGGAGACGGGGGGCCAGGAGGGACCCAGTACTTC
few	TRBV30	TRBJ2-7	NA	CAWSRQFDEQYF	TGTGCCTGGAGCCGGCAATTCGACGAGCAGTACTTC
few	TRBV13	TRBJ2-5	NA	CASSFTGLKQETQYF	TGTGCCAGCAGCTTTACCGGACTGAAACAAGAGACCCAGTACTTC
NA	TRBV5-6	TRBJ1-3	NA	CASSVGGMSGNTRYF	TGTGCCAGCAGCGTGGGAGGTATGTCTGGAAACACCAGATATTTT
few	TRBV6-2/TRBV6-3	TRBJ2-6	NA	CASSILSGANVLTF	TGTGCCAGCAGTATCCTCTCTGGGGCCAACGTCCTGACTTTC
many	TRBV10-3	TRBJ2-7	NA	CAIGTQGYEQYF	TGTGCCATCGGAACCCAGGGGTACGAGCAGTACTTC
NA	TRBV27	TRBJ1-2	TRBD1	CASSLRDREDGYTF	TGTGCCAGCAGTCTACGGGACAGGGAAGATGGCTACACCTTC
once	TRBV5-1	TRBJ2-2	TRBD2	CASIERTGGPGELFF	TGCGCCAGCATAGAAAGAACGGGAGGGCCCGGGGAGCTGTTTTTT
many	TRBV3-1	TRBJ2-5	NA	CASSQSWETQYF	TGTGCCAGCAGCCAAAGTTGGGAGACCCAGTACTTC
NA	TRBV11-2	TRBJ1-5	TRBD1	CASSLETGINQPQHF	TGTGCCAGCAGCTTAGAGACAGGGATCAATCAGCCCCAGCATTTT
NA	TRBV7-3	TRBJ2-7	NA	CASSLKSGWASEQYF	TGTGCCAGCAGCTTGAAAAGCGGGTGGGCAAGCGAGCAGTACTTC
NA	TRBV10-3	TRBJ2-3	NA	CAISESLDTDTQYF	TGTGCCATCAGTGAGTCGCTGGACACAGATACGCAGTATTTT
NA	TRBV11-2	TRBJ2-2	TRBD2	CASSPLAAITGELFF	TGTGCCAGCAGTCCCCTAGCGGCAATAACCGGGGAGCTGTTTTTT
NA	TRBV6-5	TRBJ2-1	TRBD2	CASSQKAGVMYNEQFF	TGTGCCAGCAGCCAAAAAGCGGGGGTTATGTACAATGAGCAGTTCTTC
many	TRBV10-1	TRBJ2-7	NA	CASSESTWGEQYF	TGCGCCAGCAGTGAGTCGACTTGGGGCGAGCAGTACTTC
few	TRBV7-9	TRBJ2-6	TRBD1	CASSSRTGEIPGANVLTF	TGTGCCAGCAGCTCCCGGACAGGAGAGATACCTGGGGCCAACGTCCTGACTTTC
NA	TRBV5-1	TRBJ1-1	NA	CASSLAGSVTEAFF	TGCGCCAGCAGCTTGGCAGGTTCGGTCACTGAAGCTTTCTTT
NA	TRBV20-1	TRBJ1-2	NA	CSGLSGYGYTF	TGCAGTGGACTTAGCGGGTATGGCTACACCTTC